This record looks at one T cell receptor (beta chain) sequence and its context. The sample originates from a study of blood T cell repertoires in COVID-19. Background on the study: Specimens from acute and convalescent COVID-19 originated in the United States, Italy and Spain.

The CDR3 runs to 17 residues. Germline CDR1 SGDLS, CDR2 YYNGEE. The V end was cut by 0 bases, the J end by 0 bases, with 13 bases between. The data were produced by immunoSEQ multiplex PCR, yet TCRdb's version contains in-frame clones alone and is incomplete. Found here are 100,000 to 110,000 clones, roughly 87% of them singletons; the top ten hold around 6.9%. The chain uses TRBV9 and TRBJ2-1, with D unresolved. Sequencing input: peripheral blood. This TCR came from a man younger than 40 in a cohort sampled during active COVID-19. This CDR3 reads CASSVAASASSYNEQFF. CDR3 nucleotides: TGTGCCAGCAGCGTAGCTGCCAGCGCGAGCTCCTACAATGAGCAGTTCTTC.